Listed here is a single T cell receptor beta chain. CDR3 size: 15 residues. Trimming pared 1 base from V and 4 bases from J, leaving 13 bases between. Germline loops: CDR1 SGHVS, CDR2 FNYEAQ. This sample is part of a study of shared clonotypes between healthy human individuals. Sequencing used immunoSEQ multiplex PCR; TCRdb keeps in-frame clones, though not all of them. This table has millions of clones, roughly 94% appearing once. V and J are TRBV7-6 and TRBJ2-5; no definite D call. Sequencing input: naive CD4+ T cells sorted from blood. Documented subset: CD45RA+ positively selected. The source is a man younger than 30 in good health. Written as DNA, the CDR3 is TGTGCCAGCAGCTTAGGCGAGAGAGGTTTAGAGACCCAGTACTTC. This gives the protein CASSLGERGLETQYF. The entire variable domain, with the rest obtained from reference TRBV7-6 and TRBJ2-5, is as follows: GAGVSQSPRYKVTKRGQDVALRCDPISGHVSLYWYRQALGQGPEFLTYFNYEAQQDKSGLPNDRFSAERPEGSISTLTIQRTEQRDSAMYRCASSLGERGLETQYFGPGTRLLVL.